The next 23 T cell receptor beta chains were all read from a single sample in a study of shared T cell receptors in the human thymus (dated by TCRdb to 2020 to 2023). Library preparation was by the immunoSEQ multiplex PCR assay. Imported from immuneACCESS, the table was reduced by TCRdb to in-frame sequences with V and J called. These copies leave out some clones; in studies compared against another copy, an unresolved V gene accounts for under half, and the cause of the remainder is not known. This sample comprises more than 550,000 clones, around 87% of them detected only once. The ten largest make up just under 0.0095% of the sample. The data were also submitted as part of a second study, on human thymus T cells.

The sample taken for sequencing was thymocytes. These receptors were obtained from a boy under two years old with a congenital heart defect. Donor details come from another sample of the same person, matched by shared clones.

The chain is built from TRBV7-9 and TRBJ1-1; D is unclear. Germline-derived CDR1 and CDR2 are SEHNR and FQNEAQ (reference sequence). The CDR3 totals 13 residues. Trimming pared 3 bases from V and 4 bases from J, leaving 9 bases between. The CDR3 region has the DNA TGTGCCAGCAGCTTTGTCAGGATCACTGAAGCTTTCTTT. Its translation is CASSFVRITEAFF.

The chain uses TRBV27 and TRBJ2-1; D is possibly TRBD2 (5 bases). Germline CDR1 and CDR2: MNHEY and SMNVEV (reference sequence). This CDR3 comprises 15 residues. Trimming removed 3 bases from V and 3 bases from J, with 12 bases in between. This CDR3 reads CASSFSGKIYNEQFF. CDR3 sequence (DNA): TGTGCCAGCAGTTTCTCGGGAAAGATCTACAATGAGCAGTTCTTC.

This chain joins TRBV5-1 and TRBJ1-6; TRBD1 aligns across 10 bases. Looked up from germline, CDR1 is SGHRS and CDR2 is YFSETQ. V was clipped by 0 bases and J by 4 bases; unmatched bases: 4. This CDR3 contains 17 residues. CDR3 in DNA: TGCGCCAGCAGCTTGGAGGGGACAGGGGATTATAATTCACCCCTCCACTTT. It encodes CASSLEGTGDYNSPLHF.

V is TRBV13 and J is TRBJ2-5, with 10 bases that match TRBD2. The CDR3 runs to 17 residues. The trim removed 4 bases at V and 5 bases at J, leaving 13 bases unmatched. CDR1 is PRHDT, CDR2 FYEKMQ, per germline (reference sequence). Here the CDR3 DNA reads TGTGCCAGCAGCTGCTCCCCCCCTAGCGGGAGTGAGGAGACCCAGTACTTC. It yields the protein CASSCSPPSGSEETQYF. The full variable domain, its missing parts supplied by reference TRBV13 and TRBJ2-5, is AAGVIQSPRHLIKEKRETATLKCYPIPRHDTVYWYQQGPGQDPQFLISFYEKMQSDKGSIPDRFSAQQFSDYHSELNMSSLELGDSALYFCASSCSPPSGSEETQYFGPGTRLLVL.

This chain connects TRBV10-3 to TRBJ1-2; tentative D call: TRBD1 (5 bases). The V end was cut by 6 bases, the J end by 4 bases, with 18 bases between. CDR1 and CDR2 (germline): ENHRY, SYGVKD. The CDR3 totals 15 residues. In DNA form, the CDR3 reads TGTGCCATCAGCCCTGGGGGTTCGCGGGGCTATGGCTACACCTTC. Translating it yields CAISPGGSRGYGYTF.

This clone was seen once. CDR3 DNA sequence: TGCAGTGCTAGATCGGGAACGGAGTACACCTTC. This gives the protein CSARSGTEYTF. The V and J genes are TRBV20-1 and TRBJ1-2; no clear D gene. The CDR3 has 11 amino acids. V was pared by 2 bases and J by 11 bases, with 12 bases between. The germline CDR1 and CDR2 sequences are DFQATT and SNEGSKA (reference sequence).

The rearrangement joins TRBV28 to TRBJ1-4; 9 bases align to TRBD1. Germline V gene data show CDR1 as MDHEN and CDR2 as SYDVKM. This CDR3 region has 14 residues. V shed 5 bases, J shed 3 bases, and the junction held 1 base outside the gene matches. The chain's CDR3 is CASSGDRANEKLFF. In DNA form, the CDR3 reads TGTGCCAGCAGTGGGGACAGGGCTAATGAAAAACTGTTTTTT.

The chain recombines TRBV4-3 with TRBJ1-2; D possibly corresponds to TRBD1 (5 bases). The V gene lost 1 base and the J gene lost 6 bases, with 9 bases spanning the gap. The CDR3 is 13 amino acids. Germline lookup yields CDR1 LGHNA and CDR2 YSLEER. The CDR3 reads CASSQAGEDGYTF. DNA for the CDR3: TGCGCCAGCAGCCAAGCGGGGGAGGATGGCTACACCTTC.

V gene TRBV6-5 combines with J gene TRBJ2-1, with D perhaps matching TRBD2 (6 bases). Germline loops: CDR1 MNHEY, CDR2 SVGAGI. CDR3 length equals 14 residues. Trimming stripped 2 bases from V and 5 bases from J, with 10 bases between. CDR3 bases: TGTGCCAGCAGTTACGCGGGGCGGGACAATGAGCAGTTCTTC. Translated: CASSYAGRDNEQFF.

The chain recombines TRBV30 with TRBJ2-2, with TRBD2 matching over 12 bases. The V and J ends lost 4 bases and 9 bases, in that order; junction bases with no gene match: 9. This CDR3 has 15 amino acids. Germline V gives CDR1 GTSNPN, CDR2 SVGIG (reference sequence). In DNA, the CDR3 is TGTGCCTGGACTAGCGGGAGGGCCGGATATCGGGAGCTGTTTTTT. Protein sequence: CAWTSGRAGYRELFF.

The chain links TRBV2 to TRBJ2-7; a weak D match, TRBD2 (7 bases). The germline V gene encodes CDR1 SNHLY and CDR2 FYNNEI. CDR3 length: 15 residues. V shed 2 bases and J shed 1 base, with 12 bases lying between them. The CDR3 DNA sequence: TGTGCCAGCAGTGAAAGGGGGGGGACATCCTACGAGCAGTACTTC. As protein: CASSERGGTSYEQYF.

The chain combines TRBV6-6 with TRBJ2-3, with TRBD2 identical over 11 bases. The CDR3 contains 15 residues. Per germline, CDR1 MNHNY and CDR2 SVGAGI (reference sequence). V dropped 6 bases and J dropped 2; count of bases not matched to a gene: 4. DNA of the CDR3: TGTGCCAGCAGGCTGACTAGCGGGGACACAGATACGCAGTATTTT. Its protein is CASRLTSGDTDTQYF.

J is TRBJ2-2 and V is TRBV30, with D perhaps matching TRBD2 (5 bases). Germline values: CDR1 GTSNPN, CDR2 SVGIG (reference sequence). The V end was cut by 5 bases, the J end by 3 bases, with 10 bases between. The CDR3 length is 13 residues. DNA of the CDR3: TGTGCCTGGGGCCTAGCAGACACCGGGGAGCTGTTTTTT. Its translation: CAWGLADTGELFF.

The V gene is TRBV27, the J gene TRBJ1-5; 7 positions agree with TRBD1. V was pared by 5 bases and J by 5 bases, with 18 bases of the junction left unmatched. CDR3 size: 18 residues. CDR1 is MNHEY and CDR2 is SMNVEV in the germline V gene (reference sequence). The CDR3 nucleotides read TGTGCCAGCAGTCCCGATATGCCCGATGACAGGGCTCATCAGCCCCAGCATTTT. Protein: CASSPDMPDDRAHQPQHF.

The chain recombines TRBV4-3 with TRBJ2-5, with a tentative D call TRBD2 (5 bases). V was cut by 1 base and J by 3 bases, with 12 bases left in between. The CDR3 length is 15 residues. Germline CDR1 LGHNA, CDR2 YSLEER. The DNA of the CDR3 is TGCGCCAGCAGCCAAGGAATGAGCGGTAAAGAGACCCAGTACTTC. This translates into CASSQGMSGKETQYF.

This rearrangement joins TRBV9 to TRBJ1-5, with 8 bases identical to TRBD1. This CDR3 contains 15 residues. Trimming removed 4 bases from V and 4 bases from J; junction bases left unmatched: 7. Germline lookup yields CDR1 SGDLS and CDR2 YYNGEE. CDR3: CASSSGTGANQPQHF. CDR3 bases: TGTGCCAGCAGCTCCGGGACAGGAGCAAATCAGCCCCAGCATTTT.

J is TRBJ1-6 and V is TRBV7-9, with 7 bases lining up with TRBD1. After removal of 3 bases from V and 0 bases from J, the junction contained 2 bases not matched to a gene. This CDR3 has 16 amino acids. Per the germline V gene, CDR1 is SEHNR and CDR2 is FQNEAQ (reference sequence). Written as DNA, the CDR3 is TGTGCCAGCAGCTTCAAGGGGGCCTCCTATAATTCACCCCTCCACTTT. Its translation: CASSFKGASYNSPLHF.

The chain uses TRBV6-1 and TRBJ2-7, with a possible D match to TRBD2 (5 bases). This CDR3 region has 15 residues. Trimming stripped 4 bases from V and 0 bases from J, with 13 bases between. Germline V gene data show CDR1 as MNHNS and CDR2 as SASEGT. CDR3 sequence reads: CASSAFEGRSYEQYF. CDR3 nucleotide sequence: TGTGCCAGCAGTGCCTTTGAGGGCCGCTCCTACGAGCAGTACTTC.

The chain is built from TRBV28 and TRBJ1-5, with D possibly being TRBD1 (5 bases). Germline CDR1 reads MDHEN; CDR2 reads SYDVKM. The CDR3 length is 15 residues. The V gene lost 6 bases and the J gene lost 5 bases, with 17 bases spanning the gap. The CDR3 sequence is CASSSIAGSHQPQHF. CDR3 bases: TGTGCCAGCAGCTCAATTGCAGGGTCCCATCAGCCCCAGCATTTT.

V gene TRBV27 combines with J gene TRBJ2-3; weak D call: TRBD1 (5 bases). Deletions cut 2 bases from V and 0 bases from J, with 24 bases between. This CDR3 region has 20 residues. Germline CDR1 is MNHEY and CDR2 is SMNVEV (reference sequence). The CDR3 loop is CASSLSGAPGPPTSTDTQYF. The DNA of the CDR3 is TGTGCCAGCAGTTTAAGTGGGGCCCCCGGGCCCCCGACTAGCACAGATACGCAGTATTTT.

DNA for the CDR3: TGCGCCAGCAGCCCTAATCCTAGCGGGGGTGGCCTCGAGACCCAGTACTTC. Encoded protein: CASSPNPSGGGLETQYF. This rearrangement joins TRBV5-1 to TRBJ2-5; TRBD2 aligns across 10 bases. The CDR3 runs 17 residues. V was clipped by 4 bases and J by 5 bases; unmatched bases: 14. The germline CDR1 and CDR2 sequences are SGHRS and YFSETQ.

The chain has TRBV7-2 and TRBJ1-1, with 8 positions matching TRBD1. Germline-derived CDR1 and CDR2 are SGHTA and FQGNSA. This CDR3 has 14 residues. The junction had 3 bases not matched to a gene; V was cut back by 2 bases and J by 4 bases. CDR3 in amino acids: CASSLRQGATEAFF. CDR3 in DNA: TGTGCCAGCAGCTTAAGGCAGGGGGCCACTGAAGCTTTCTTT.

With respect to this clone: Likely a read error: the CDR3 ends without its conserved phenylalanine or tryptophan. The limits of the CDR3 on the DNA are not certain, so only TCRdb's listed CDR3 is given. Other nucleotide sequences from this sample produce the same CDR3. The chain joins TRBV7-5 to TRBJ2-7; the table assigns TRBD2, which was not confirmed against the DNA. TRBV7-5 is tagged as a pseudogene. A total of 10 residues make up the CDR3, ends included. CDR3 sequence reads: CVRSLGGLEI.